One sample yielded the 16 T cell receptor beta chains listed below, sequenced in a study of regulatory T cells in long-lasting Graves disease. Time point given: newly diagnosed GD, antithyroid drugs for less than 3 months. PBMC-derived RNA was used for the TCR library. Combining iRepertoire HTBI primers with Arm-PCR of CDR3 regions, the authors built TCR beta libraries. TCRdb fed the multiplex PCR reads into MiXCR, producing one record per CDR3 protein. The table lists around 250,000 distinct CDR3 sequences, roughly 21% of them singletons, with around 13% in the top ten. Specimen: peripheral blood mononuclear cells (PBMCs), collected at new diagnosis, from a patient treated with antithyroid drugs. These receptors were taken from a female donor with Graves disease.

This clonotype showed up just a few times. V gene TRBV29-1 combines with J gene TRBJ1-4; 8 bases are a match to TRBD1. V dropped 5 bases and J dropped 7; count of bases not matched to a gene: 6. Germline loops: CDR1 SQVTM, CDR2 ANQGSEA. The CDR3 consists of 13 residues. The CDR3 coding sequence is TGCAGCGTTCAGGGGGCATCGGGTGAAAAACTGTTTTTT. It specifies CSVQGASGEKLFF.

The J gene is TRBJ2-7, the V gene TRBV5-1; tentative D call: TRBD2 (6 bases). The germline V and J ends were trimmed by 2 bases and 3 bases, with 15 bases remaining between them. The length of the CDR3 is 15 residues. CDR1 and CDR2 from the germline V gene are SGHRS and YFSETQ. This chain's CDR3 is CASSLRLGGNYEQYF. The DNA for the CDR3 is TGCGCCAGCAGCTTACGGTTGGGAGGTAACTACGAGCAGTACTTC. Full variable domain (missing parts from reference TRBV5-1 and TRBJ2-7): KAGVTQTPRYLIKTRGQQVTLSCSPISGHRSVSWYQQTPGQGLQFLFEYFSETQRNKGNFPGRFSGRQFSNSRSEMNVSTLELGDSALYLCASSLRLGGNYEQYFGPGTRLTVT.

This clonotype was observed at least ten times. The chain uses TRBV6-2 or TRBV6-3 and TRBJ2-7; 8 bases are a match to TRBD1. CDR1 MNHEY and CDR2 SVGEGT come from the germline V gene. CDR3 length: 15 residues. Trimming took 0 bases from V and 2 from J; bases not matched to a gene: 3. The CDR3 DNA reads as TGTGCCAGCAGTTACTCTGGACAGGGCACCTACGAGCAGTACTTC. It translates to CASSYSGQGTYEQYF.

Concerning this clonotype: This sequence is one base from a far larger clone and is likely a read error. The chain links TRBV6-1 to TRBJ2-1, with no clear D. The CDR3 spans 10 residues. Per germline, CDR1 MNHNS and CDR2 SASEGT. The DNA of the CDR3 is TGTGCCAGCAGGGATGGTGAGCAGCTCTTC. It is translated as CASRDGEQLF.

This clonotype was detected only a few times. The J gene is TRBJ2-2, the V gene TRBV20-1; 8 bases agree with TRBD2. With V trimmed by 0 bases and J by 5 bases, 8 bases remained unmatched. The germline V gene has CDR1 DFQATT and CDR2 SNEGSKA (reference sequence). The CDR3 contains 16 residues. The CDR3 loop reads CSARDQRAGVTGELFF. The CDR3 DNA reads TGCAGTGCTAGAGATCAGAGAGCGGGGGTTACCGGGGAGCTGTTTTTT.

This clonotype occurred many times. The CDR3 DNA is TGTGCCAGCAGAAAAGGGGACAGGGTCAGCCCGGGGGCCCAGCATTTT. Translated: CASRKGDRVSPGAQHF. V and J are TRBV27 and TRBJ1-5; 9 nucleotides line up with TRBD1. Germline assignment: CDR1 MNHEY and CDR2 SMNVEV (reference sequence). The V and J ends lost 6 bases and 11 bases, in that order; junction bases with no gene match: 17. This CDR3 has 16 residues.

This rearrangement joins TRBV29-1 to TRBJ2-7; tentative D call: TRBD2 (5 bases). The germline V gene encodes CDR1 SQVTM and CDR2 ANQGSEA. V lost 6 bases, J lost 7 bases, and 13 bases lay in between. The CDR3 sequence is 11 residues long. Written as DNA, the CDR3 is TGCAGCGTAAGGACCTCGGGAGAGCAGTACTTC. Protein: CSVRTSGEQYF.

This clonotype was observed at least ten times. The rearrangement links TRBV28 to TRBJ1-5; 7 positions match TRBD1. The CDR3 covers 19 residues. Per germline, CDR1 MDHEN and CDR2 SYDVKM. V was clipped by 8 bases and J by 0 bases; unmatched bases: 19. In nucleotides, the CDR3 is TGTGCCAGCGATACCGCAGGGACAGACCTTAAATATAGCAATCAGCCCCAGCATTTT. It yields the protein CASDTAGTDLKYSNQPQHF.

There are many counts of this clonotype. The CDR3 region has the DNA TGTGCCAGCAGCTTTGGTCAGAAAAATCAGCCCCAGCATTTT. As protein: CASSFGQKNQPQHF. This rearrangement joins TRBV5-6 to TRBJ1-5; no clear D gene. This CDR3 is built from 14 residues. Germline V lookup: CDR1 SGHDT, CDR2 YYEEEE. V lost 2 bases and J lost 4, with 10 bases in between.

The sample holds many counts of this clonotype. The chain recombines TRBV20-1 with TRBJ1-5; TRBD1 matches 8 bases. V shed 3 bases, J shed 4 bases, and the junction held 2 bases outside the gene matches. The CDR3 spans 13 residues. From germline, CDR1 is DFQATT and CDR2 SNEGSKA (reference sequence). CDR3 region: CSASGTGNQPQHF. The DNA for the CDR3 is TGCAGTGCTAGCGGGACAGGTAATCAGCCCCAGCATTTT.

This rearrangement joins TRBV20-1 to TRBJ1-1; TRBD1 matches 9 bases. In germline, CDR1 is DFQATT, CDR2 SNEGSKA (reference sequence). The CDR3 spans 13 residues. V shed 5 bases, J shed 6 bases, and the junction held 7 bases outside the gene matches. CDR3 in amino acids: CSALDRGGAEAFF. The CDR3 DNA is TGCAGTGCTTTGGACAGGGGTGGAGCTGAAGCTTTCTTT.

This clonotype occurred a few times. The rearrangement uses TRBV4-3 and TRBJ1-4; D gene uncertain. V lost 0 bases and J 7 bases, leaving 15 bases between the germline ends. This CDR3 has 16 residues. Germline V gene sequence: CDR1 LGHNA, CDR2 YSLEER. CDR3 nucleotide sequence: TGCGCCAGCAGCCAAGAGTCTGCGACGGCGGCTGAAAAACTGTTTTTT. Its protein is CASSQESATAAEKLFF.

This clonotype was seen many times. The chain combines TRBV6-6 with TRBJ2-3; TRBD2 agrees at 7 bases. CDR1 MNHNY and CDR2 SVGAGI come from the germline V gene (reference sequence). Unmatched junction bases numbered 11, after V lost 1 base and J lost 4 bases. The CDR3 length is 17 residues. The CDR3 DNA reads as TGTGCCAGCAGTTACTGGCGCGGAGCGGGGTATTCAGATACGCAGTATTTT. This gives the protein CASSYWRGAGYSDTQYF.

This clonotype was detected many times. V gene TRBV19 combines with J gene TRBJ2-6; no definite D call. V lost 1 base and J lost 3, with 7 bases in between. The CDR3 sequence is 15 residues long. The germline V gene has CDR1 LNHDA and CDR2 SQIVND (reference sequence). The CDR3 nucleotides are TGTGCCAGTAGTATAGGACGCGATGGGGCCAACGTCCTGACTTTC. This encodes CASSIGRDGANVLTF.

This clonotype was counted a few times. J is TRBJ1-2 and V is TRBV25-1; D possibly corresponds to TRBD1 (5 bases). Germline CDR1 and CDR2: MGHDK and SYGVNS. The length of the CDR3 is 14 residues. Deletions cut 6 bases from V and 4 bases from J, with 15 bases between. In DNA form, the CDR3 reads TGTGCCAGCAGCCAGACGGGAGGGGTCTATGGCTACACCTTC. Its translation is CASSQTGGVYGYTF.

The sample holds many counts of this clonotype. The rearrangement joins TRBV6-2 or TRBV6-3 to TRBJ2-7; D ambiguous. CDR3 length: 14 amino acids. The germline V and J ends were trimmed by 6 bases and 0 bases, with 12 bases remaining between them. Germline-derived CDR1 and CDR2 are MNHEY and SVGEGT. The DNA for the CDR3 is TGTGCCAGCAGGATCCACGGATTCTCCTACGAGCAGTACTTC. Translated, it gives CASRIHGFSYEQYF.